Sequencing of this T cell receptor (beta chain) was carried out in a study of T-cell memory formation after mild COVID-19. In the study overall: Largely, TCR clusters stayed within a single donor. Whole-study results and caveats: The study detected some responding clones in pre-infection memory, suggesting cross-reactive memory joined. Clones contracting day 15 to 85 were balanced CD4/CD8; later expanders leaned CD4+. Mainly CM and EM harbored the contracting CD4+ clones; mainly EMRA harbored the CD8+ ones.

TCRdb called the 5' RACE reads again in MiXCR, with one record for every CDR3 protein. The table has roughly 350,000 distinct CDR3 sequences, around 15% seen once; the top ten hold 20% to 25%. V was trimmed by 5 bases and J by 8 bases, leaving 10 bases between them. The CDR3 sequence is 12 residues long. CDR1 is SGHAT, CDR2 FQNNGV, per germline. This clonotype has ten or more counts. The antigen is undetermined. The clonotype comes from a man aged 18-30 years who had mild COVID-19 (a few samples of this study predate the infection). Cell type and time point are not known. The chain employs TRBV11-2 and TRBJ2-4; TRBD1 might be the D (6 bases). The sample taken for sequencing was PBMCs or a T cell subset sorted from them (not recorded which). The CDR3 loop is CASSIGGHIQYF. CDR3 in DNA: TGTGCCAGCAGCATTGGGGGCCACATTCAGTACTTC.